Sequencing of this TCR beta chain was carried out in a study of cytomegalovirus exposure and HLA in healthy donors. Study details: Among around 180 million T cells, an earlier analysis found 117 million unique TCR beta sequences.

CDR1 and CDR2 from the germline V gene are LNHDA and SQIVND (reference sequence). Trimming left V 6 bases short and J 0 bases short, with 12 bases between. The CDR3 runs 16 residues. The PCR was carried out with 60 Vbeta primers and 13 Jbeta primers. The assay was immunoSEQ multiplex PCR, and TCRdb's table has in-frame clones only and misses some. This table holds 130,000 to 150,000 clones, more than 60% found once. Healthy bone marrow donors made up the cohort. Sequenced: PBMCs. This TCR derives from a male donor in good health and CMV-seronegative. V usage is TRBV19 and J usage is TRBJ1-6; D call uncertain. For the CDR3, the DNA is TGTGCCAGTAGATCGGCGGGTAGCTCCTATAATTCACCCCTCCACTTT. Translated, it gives CASRSAGSSYNSPLHF.